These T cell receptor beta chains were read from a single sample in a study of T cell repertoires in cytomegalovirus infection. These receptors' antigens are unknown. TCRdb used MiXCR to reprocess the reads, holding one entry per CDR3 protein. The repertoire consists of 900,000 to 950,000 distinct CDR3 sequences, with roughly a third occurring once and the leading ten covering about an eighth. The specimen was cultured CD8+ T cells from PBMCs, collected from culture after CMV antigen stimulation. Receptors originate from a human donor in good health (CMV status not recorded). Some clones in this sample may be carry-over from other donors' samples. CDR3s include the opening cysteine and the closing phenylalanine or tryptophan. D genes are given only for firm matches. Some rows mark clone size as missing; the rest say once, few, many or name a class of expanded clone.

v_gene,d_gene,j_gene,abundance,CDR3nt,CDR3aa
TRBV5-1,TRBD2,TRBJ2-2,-,TGCGCCAGCAGCGAGGAACTAGCGGAGAACACCGGGGAGCTGTTTTTT,CASSEELAENTGELFF
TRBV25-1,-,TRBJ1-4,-,TGTGCCAGCAGTGAAGGGAACAGGGTTAATGAAAAACTGTTTTTT,CASSEGNRVNEKLFF
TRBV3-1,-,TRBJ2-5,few,TGTGCCAGCAGCCAACGGGGGGCCCGGGAGACCCAGTACTTC,CASSQRGARETQYF
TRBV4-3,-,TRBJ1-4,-,TGCGCCAGCAGCCAAGATTGGTGGGTTGGACGTGAGGAAAAACTGTTTTTT,CASSQDWWVGREEKLFF
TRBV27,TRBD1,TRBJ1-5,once,TGTGCCAGCAGTTTGTCAGGGGGCCGTTATCAGCCCCAGCATTTT,CASSLSGGRYQPQHF
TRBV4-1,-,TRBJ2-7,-,TGCGCCAGCAGCCAGAGGGTTACCTACGAGCAGTACTTC,CASSQRVTYEQYF
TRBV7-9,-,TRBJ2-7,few,TGTGCCAGCAGCCTCCCATCGGGGGGACACTACGAGCAGTACTTC,CASSLPSGGHYEQYF
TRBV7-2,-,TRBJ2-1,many,TGTGCCAGCAGCTTAGTTCCGGGGAGCTCCTACAATGAGCAGTTCTTC,CASSLVPGSSYNEQFF
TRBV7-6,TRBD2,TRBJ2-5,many,TGTGCCAGCAGCCCCCCGTACAGCGGGGGGGCCCCACAAGAGACCCAGTACTTC,CASSPPYSGGAPQETQYF
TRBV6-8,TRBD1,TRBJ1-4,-,TGTGCCAGCAGTTTCAGGGACAGGGGGCCTGAAAAACTGTTTTTT,CASSFRDRGPEKLFF
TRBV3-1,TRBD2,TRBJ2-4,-,TGTGCCAGCAGCCAACAACTAGCGGGGGGGCACAAAAACATTCAGTACTTC,CASSQQLAGGHKNIQYF
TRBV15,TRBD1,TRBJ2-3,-,TGTGCCACCAGCCGACCAAGGACAGGGACCTCTGGGGCGCAGTATTTT,CATSRPRTGTSGAQYF
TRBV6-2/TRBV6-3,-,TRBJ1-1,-,TGTGCCAGCGGTACAGGGTACATGAACACTGAAGCTTTCTTT,CASGTGYMNTEAFF
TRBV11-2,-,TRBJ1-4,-,TGTGCCAGCAGCTTCGTAGGTGAAAAACTGTTTTTT,CASSFVGEKLFF
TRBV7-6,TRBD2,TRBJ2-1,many,TGTGCCAGCAGCCCTTACTCTAGCGGGAACTCCTACAATGAGCAGTTCTTC,CASSPYSSGNSYNEQFF